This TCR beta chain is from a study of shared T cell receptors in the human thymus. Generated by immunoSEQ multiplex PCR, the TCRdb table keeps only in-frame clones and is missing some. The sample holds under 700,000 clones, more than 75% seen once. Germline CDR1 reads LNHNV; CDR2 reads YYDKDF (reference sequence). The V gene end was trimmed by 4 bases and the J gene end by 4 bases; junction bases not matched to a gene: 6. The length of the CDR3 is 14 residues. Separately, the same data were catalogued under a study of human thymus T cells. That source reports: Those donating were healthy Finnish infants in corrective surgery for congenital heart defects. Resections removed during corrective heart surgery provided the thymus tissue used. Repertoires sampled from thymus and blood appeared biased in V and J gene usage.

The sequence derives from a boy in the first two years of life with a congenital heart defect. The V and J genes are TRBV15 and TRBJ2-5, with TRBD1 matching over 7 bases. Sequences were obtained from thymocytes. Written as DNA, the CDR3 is TGTGCCACCAGCAAAGACAGGGTGGGAGAGACCCAGTACTTC. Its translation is CATSKDRVGETQYF.